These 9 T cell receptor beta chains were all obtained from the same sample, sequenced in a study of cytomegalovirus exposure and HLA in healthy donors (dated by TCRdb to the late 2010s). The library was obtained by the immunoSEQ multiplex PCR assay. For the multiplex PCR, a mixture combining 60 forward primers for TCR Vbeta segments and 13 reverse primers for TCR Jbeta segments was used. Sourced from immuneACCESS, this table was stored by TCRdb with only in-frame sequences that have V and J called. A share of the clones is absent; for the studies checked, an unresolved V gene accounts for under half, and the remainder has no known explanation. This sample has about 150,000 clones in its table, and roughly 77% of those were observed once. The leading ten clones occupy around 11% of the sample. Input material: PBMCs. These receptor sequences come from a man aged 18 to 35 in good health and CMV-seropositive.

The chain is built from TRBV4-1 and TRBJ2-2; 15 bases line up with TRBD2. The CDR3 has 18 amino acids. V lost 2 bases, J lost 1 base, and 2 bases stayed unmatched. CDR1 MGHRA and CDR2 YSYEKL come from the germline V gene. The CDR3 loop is CASSQRTSGRGNTGELFF. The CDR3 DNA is TGCGCCAGCAGCCAAAGGACTAGCGGGAGGGGGAACACCGGGGAGCTGTTTTTT.

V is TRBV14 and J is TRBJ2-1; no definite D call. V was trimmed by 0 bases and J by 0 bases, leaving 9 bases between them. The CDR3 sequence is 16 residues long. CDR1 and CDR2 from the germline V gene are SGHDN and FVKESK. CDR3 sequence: CASSQDSRSSYNEQFF. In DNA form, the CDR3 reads TGTGCCAGCAGCCAAGACTCTCGGAGCTCCTACAATGAGCAGTTCTTC. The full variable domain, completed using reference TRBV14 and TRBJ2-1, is EAGVTQFPSHSVIEKGQTVTLRCDPISGHDNLYWYRRVMGKEIKFLLHFVKESKQDESGMPNNRFLAERTGGTYSTLKVQPAELEDSGVYFCASSQDSRSSYNEQFFGPGTRLTVL.

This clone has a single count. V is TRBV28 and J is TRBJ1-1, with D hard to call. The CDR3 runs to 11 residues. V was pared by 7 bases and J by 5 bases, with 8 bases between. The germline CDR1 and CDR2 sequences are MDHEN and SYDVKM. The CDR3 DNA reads TGTGCCAGCACCCAGAGGACTGAAGCTTTCTTT. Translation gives CASTQRTEAFF.

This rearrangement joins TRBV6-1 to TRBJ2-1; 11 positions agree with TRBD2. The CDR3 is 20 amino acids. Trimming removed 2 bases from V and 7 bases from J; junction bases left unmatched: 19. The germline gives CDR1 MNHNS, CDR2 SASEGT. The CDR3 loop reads CASSEPPGLAVAWVLNEQFF. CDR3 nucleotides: TGTGCCAGCAGTGAACCCCCGGGACTAGCGGTGGCATGGGTTTTAAATGAGCAGTTCTTC.

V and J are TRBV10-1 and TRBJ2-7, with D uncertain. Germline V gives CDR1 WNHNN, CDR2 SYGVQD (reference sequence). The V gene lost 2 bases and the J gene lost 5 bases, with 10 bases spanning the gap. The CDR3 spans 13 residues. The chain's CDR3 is CASSEEVWNEQYF. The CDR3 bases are TGCGCCAGCAGTGAGGAGGTGTGGAACGAGCAGTACTTC.

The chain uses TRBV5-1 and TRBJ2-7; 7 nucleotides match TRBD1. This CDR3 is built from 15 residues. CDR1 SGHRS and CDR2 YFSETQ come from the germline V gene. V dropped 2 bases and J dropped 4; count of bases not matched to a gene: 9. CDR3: CASSLGGRGIYEQYF. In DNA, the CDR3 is TGCGCCAGCAGCTTAGGGGGCAGGGGGATTTACGAGCAGTACTTC. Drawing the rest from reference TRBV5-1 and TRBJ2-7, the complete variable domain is KAGVTQTPRYLIKTRGQQVTLSCSPISGHRSVSWYQQTPGQGLQFLFEYFSETQRNKGNFPGRFSGRQFSNSRSEMNVSTLELGDSALYLCASSLGGRGIYEQYFGPGTRLTVT.

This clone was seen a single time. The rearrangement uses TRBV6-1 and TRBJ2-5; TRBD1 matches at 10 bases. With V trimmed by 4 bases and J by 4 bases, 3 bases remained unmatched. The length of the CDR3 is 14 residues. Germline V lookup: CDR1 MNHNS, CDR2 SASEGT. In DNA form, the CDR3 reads TGTGCCAGCAGTGGACAGGGGGCGGGAGAGACCCAGTACTTC. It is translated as CASSGQGAGETQYF.

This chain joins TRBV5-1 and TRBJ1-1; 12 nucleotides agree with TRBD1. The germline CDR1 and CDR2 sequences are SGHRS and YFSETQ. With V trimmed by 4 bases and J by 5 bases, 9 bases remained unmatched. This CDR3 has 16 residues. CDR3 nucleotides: TGCGCCAGCAGCCCGGGACAGGGGGCAGGCGAGACTGAAGCTTTCTTT. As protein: CASSPGQGAGETEAFF.

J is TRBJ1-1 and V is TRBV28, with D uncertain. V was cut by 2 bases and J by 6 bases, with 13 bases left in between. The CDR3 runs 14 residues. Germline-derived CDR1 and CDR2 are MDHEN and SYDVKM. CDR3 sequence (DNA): TGTGCCAGCAGTTTAATCGGATATGAGGCTGAAGCTTTCTTT. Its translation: CASSLIGYEAEAFF.